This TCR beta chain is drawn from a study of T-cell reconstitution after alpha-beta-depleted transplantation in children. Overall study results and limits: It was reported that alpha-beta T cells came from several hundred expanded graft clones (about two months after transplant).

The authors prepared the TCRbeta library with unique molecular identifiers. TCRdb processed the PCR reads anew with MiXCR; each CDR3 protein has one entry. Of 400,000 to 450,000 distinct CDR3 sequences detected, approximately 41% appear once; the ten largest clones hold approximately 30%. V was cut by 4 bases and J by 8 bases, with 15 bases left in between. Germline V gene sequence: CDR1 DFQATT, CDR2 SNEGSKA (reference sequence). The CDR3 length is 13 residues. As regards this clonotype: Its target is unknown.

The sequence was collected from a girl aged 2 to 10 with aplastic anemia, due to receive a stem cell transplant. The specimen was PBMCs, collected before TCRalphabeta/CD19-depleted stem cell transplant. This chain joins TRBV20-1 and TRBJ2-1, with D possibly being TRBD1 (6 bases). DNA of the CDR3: TGCAGTGCTAATCTTAACAGGGTTGATGAGCAGTTCTTC. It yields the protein CSANLNRVDEQFF.